Sequencing of this T cell receptor beta chain was carried out in a study of tumor-infiltrating lymphocytes in primary liver carcinoma. V lost 1 base to trimming and J lost 5 bases, with 15 bases between them. Germline CDR1 MDHEN, CDR2 SYDVKM. There are 16 residues in the CDR3. Germline DNA was also extracted, and blood RNA derived from unsorted whole blood. Findings and caveats of the study: Compared with blood, tumor repertoires held significantly more in their top 250 clones.

This clonotype was counted a single time. The antigen remains unidentified. The researchers produced TCR beta cDNA from approximately 460 ng total RNA with a constant-region primer. Nested multiplex PCR, run for three rounds with slightly modified ARM-PCR, yielded TCR beta libraries. Amplification in the first two PCR rounds was performed using TRBV1-TRBV30 forward primers and a C-beta reverse primer for around 11 cycles each. MiXCR, applied by TCRdb to the multiplex PCR reads, yields one record per CDR3 protein. The data contain 180,000 or so distinct CDR3 sequences, about 60% of them singletons. The V gene is TRBV28, the J gene TRBJ1-5; D is perhaps TRBD1 (6 bases). This receptor was identified in a man aged 35 to 55 with primary liver carcinoma and hepatitis B virus infection. The sample comprised peripheral blood. In nucleotides, the CDR3 is TGTGCCAGCAGTTTATTGGGGGGCAACCATGATCAGCCCCAGCATTTT. Residues: CASSLLGGNHDQPQHF.